A single sample is the source of the 10 T cell receptor beta chains below, sequenced in a study of blood T cell repertoires in COVID-19 (dated by TCRdb to 2018 to 2020). Libraries were prepared through the immunoSEQ multiplex PCR assay. TCRdb stores this immuneACCESS table with in-frame sequences only. Part of the clones is absent; in the studies checked, under half of the shortfall reflects unresolved V genes, and no reason is known for the rest. Recorded for this sample are about 380,000 clones; approximately 90% of them occurred a single time. The ten largest clonotypes hold 1.2% of the sample. The sequenced material came from PBMCs or T cells enriched from blood (not recorded which). These receptors came from a woman between 18 and 29 years old who had recovered from COVID-19.

V and J are TRBV10-2 and TRBJ1-2; 7 nucleotides match TRBD1. Trimming removed 8 bases from V and 3 bases from J; junction bases left unmatched: 3. The CDR3 has 12 amino acids. Germline V gene lookup returns CDR1 WSHSY and CDR2 SAAADI. The CDR3 DNA sequence: TGCGCCAGCGGCAGGGGGGACTATGGCTACACCTTC. Encoded protein: CASGRGDYGYTF.

This chain connects TRBV5-1 to TRBJ2-7; 10 bases fit TRBD1. Germline values: CDR1 SGHRS, CDR2 YFSETQ. This CDR3 spans 14 amino acids. The junction had 10 bases not matched to a gene; V was cut back by 6 bases and J by 7 bases. The CDR3 here is CASTQIPGQGEQYF. CDR3 DNA: TGCGCCAGCACCCAAATACCGGGACAGGGGGAGCAGTACTTC.

A single count supports this clone. The chain combines TRBV11-3 with TRBJ2-3, with D unclear. Germline-derived CDR1 and CDR2 are SGHNT and YENEEA. This CDR3 region has 16 residues. The germline V and J ends were trimmed by 1 base and 1 base, with 12 bases remaining between them. The CDR3 DNA sequence: TGTGCCAGCAGCTTAGGAGGTCGAACTGGCACAGATACGCAGTATTTT. This encodes CASSLGGRTGTDTQYF.

This chain joins TRBV9 and TRBJ1-5; 9 bases align to TRBD1. Germline-derived CDR1 and CDR2 are SGDLS and YYNGEE. The trim removed 4 bases at V and 0 bases at J, leaving 11 bases unmatched. The CDR3 contains 18 residues. CDR3 nucleotide sequence: TGTGCCAGCAGCCTTGAGGGACAGGGCCCCTATAGCAATCAGCCCCAGCATTTT. Translation: CASSLEGQGPYSNQPQHF.

The chain joins TRBV13 to TRBJ2-2; TRBD1 aligns across 8 bases. The germline V gene encodes CDR1 PRHDT and CDR2 FYEKMQ (reference sequence). The CDR3 runs 16 residues. Trimming at V came to 4 bases and at J to 6 bases, leaving 10 bases not matched to a gene. CDR3 sequence reads: CASSSPGGVQSGELFF. CDR3 coding DNA: TGTGCCAGCAGCTCCCCAGGGGGCGTTCAATCCGGGGAGCTGTTTTTT.

The rearrangement joins TRBV9 to TRBJ2-5; perhaps TRBD2 as D (7 bases). Germline-derived CDR1 and CDR2 are SGDLS and YYNGEE. The ends were cut back, 0 bases at V and 4 bases at J, with 13 bases in the middle. The CDR3 runs 15 residues. In DNA form, the CDR3 reads TGTGCCAGCAGCGTAGGTGGGGGGGCTCCAGAGACCCAGTACTTC. This codes for CASSVGGGAPETQYF.

This clone was picked up one time. The chain recombines TRBV9 with TRBJ1-1, with a tentative D call TRBD1 (5 bases). Germline V gene lookup returns CDR1 SGDLS and CDR2 YYNGEE. Trimming pared 2 bases from V and 6 bases from J, leaving 14 bases between. The CDR3 extends over 14 amino acids. This CDR3 reads CASSVHLGASEAFF. The CDR3 coding sequence is TGTGCCAGCAGCGTCCACCTTGGGGCTTCTGAAGCTTTCTTT.

The rearrangement links TRBV2 to TRBJ1-1; the D gene is possibly TRBD1 (6 bases). CDR1 SNHLY and CDR2 FYNNEI come from the germline V gene. Trimming removed 4 bases from V and 4 bases from J, with 22 bases in between. This CDR3 contains 17 residues. The CDR3 sequence: CASSVEGGKVRGTEAFF. The CDR3 DNA reads TGTGCCAGCAGTGTGGAAGGGGGTAAGGTCCGGGGCACTGAAGCTTTCTTT. Full variable domain (rest looked up from reference TRBV2 and TRBJ1-1): EPEVTQTPSHQVTQMGQEVILRCVPISNHLYFYWYRQILGQKVEFLVSFYNNEISEKSEIFDDQFSVERPDGSNFTLKIRSTKLEDSAMYFCASSVEGGKVRGTEAFFGQGTRLTVV.

This chain joins TRBV19 and TRBJ1-5; 9 nucleotides match TRBD1. Germline CDR1 LNHDA, CDR2 SQIVND (reference sequence). The CDR3 consists of 16 residues. V trimming: 3 bases; J trimming: 0 bases; junction bases outside the gene matches: 3. The CDR3 spells CASSIQDRGSNQPQHF. DNA of the CDR3: TGTGCCAGTAGTATTCAGGACAGGGGTAGCAATCAGCCCCAGCATTTT.

This rearrangement joins TRBV6-5 to TRBJ1-2; D gene unclear. This CDR3 spans 13 amino acids. The germline CDR1 and CDR2 sequences are MNHEY and SVGAGI. The V gene lost 3 bases and the J gene lost 3 bases, with 8 bases spanning the gap. The CDR3 loop is CASSYKSDYGYTF. CDR3 in DNA: TGTGCCAGCAGTTATAAGTCGGACTATGGCTACACCTTC.